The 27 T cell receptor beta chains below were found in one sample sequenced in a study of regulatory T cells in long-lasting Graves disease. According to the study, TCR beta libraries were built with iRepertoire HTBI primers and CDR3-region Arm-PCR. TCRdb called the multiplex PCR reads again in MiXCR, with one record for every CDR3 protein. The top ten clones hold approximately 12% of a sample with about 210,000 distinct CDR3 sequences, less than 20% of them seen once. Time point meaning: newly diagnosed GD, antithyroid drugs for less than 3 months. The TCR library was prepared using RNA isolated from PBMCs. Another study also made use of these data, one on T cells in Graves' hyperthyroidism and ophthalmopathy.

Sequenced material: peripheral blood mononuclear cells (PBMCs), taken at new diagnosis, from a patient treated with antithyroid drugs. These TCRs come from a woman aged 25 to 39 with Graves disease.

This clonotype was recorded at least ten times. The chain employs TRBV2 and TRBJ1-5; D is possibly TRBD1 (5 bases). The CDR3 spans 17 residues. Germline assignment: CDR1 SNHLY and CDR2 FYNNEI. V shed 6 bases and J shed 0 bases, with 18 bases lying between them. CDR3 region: CASSTPGFQGSNQPQHF. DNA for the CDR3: TGTGCCAGCAGCACCCCCGGATTCCAGGGTAGCAATCAGCCCCAGCATTTT.

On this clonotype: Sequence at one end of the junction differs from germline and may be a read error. The CDR3 DNA follows: TGTGCCAGCAGAGAAGGTCCCTTTGGGCGGACTAGCAACAACGAGCAGTACTTC. It specifies CASREGPFGRTSNNEQYF. J is TRBJ2-7 and V is TRBV6-1, with 8 positions matching TRBD2. This CDR3 has 18 amino acids. Germline assignment: CDR1 MNHNS and CDR2 SASEGT.

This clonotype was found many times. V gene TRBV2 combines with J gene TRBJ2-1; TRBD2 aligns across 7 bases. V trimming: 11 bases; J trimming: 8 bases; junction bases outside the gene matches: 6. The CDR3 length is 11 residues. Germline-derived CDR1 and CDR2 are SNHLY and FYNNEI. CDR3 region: CAGGEGYEQFF. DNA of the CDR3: TGTGCCGGGGGGGAGGGCTATGAGCAGTTCTTC.

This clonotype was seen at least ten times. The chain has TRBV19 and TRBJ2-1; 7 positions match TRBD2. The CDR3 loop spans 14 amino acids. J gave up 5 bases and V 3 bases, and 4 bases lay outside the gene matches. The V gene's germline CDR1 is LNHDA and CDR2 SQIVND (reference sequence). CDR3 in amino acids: CASSIGAGDNEQFF. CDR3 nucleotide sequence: TGTGCCAGTAGTATTGGGGCGGGGGACAATGAGCAGTTCTTC.

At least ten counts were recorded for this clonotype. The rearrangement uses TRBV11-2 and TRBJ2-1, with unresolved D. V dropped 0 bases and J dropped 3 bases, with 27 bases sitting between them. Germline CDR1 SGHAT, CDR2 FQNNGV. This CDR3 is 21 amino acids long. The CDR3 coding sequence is TGTGCCAGCAGCTTAGAGAAAGCCGCAGGTTTTAGCTTCCCCTACTACAATGAGCAGTTCTTC. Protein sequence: CASSLEKAAGFSFPYYNEQFF.

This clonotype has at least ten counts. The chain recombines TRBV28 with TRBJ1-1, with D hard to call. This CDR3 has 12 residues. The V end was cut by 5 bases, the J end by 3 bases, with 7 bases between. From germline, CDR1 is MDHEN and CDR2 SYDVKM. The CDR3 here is CASSLSYTEAFF. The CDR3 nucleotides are TGTGCCAGCAGTCTTTCATACACTGAAGCTTTCTTT.

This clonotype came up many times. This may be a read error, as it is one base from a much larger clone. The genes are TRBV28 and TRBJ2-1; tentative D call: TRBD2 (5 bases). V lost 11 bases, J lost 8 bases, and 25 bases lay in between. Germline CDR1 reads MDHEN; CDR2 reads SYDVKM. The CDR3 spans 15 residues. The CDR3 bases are TGTGCCGGCACCACCAGCGGCTTTCCCGGCGATGAGCAGTTCTTC. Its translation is CAGTTSGFPGDEQFF.

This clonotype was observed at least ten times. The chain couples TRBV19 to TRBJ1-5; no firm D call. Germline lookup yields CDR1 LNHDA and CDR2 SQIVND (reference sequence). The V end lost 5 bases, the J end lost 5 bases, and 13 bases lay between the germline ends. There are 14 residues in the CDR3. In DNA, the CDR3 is TGTGCCAGTAGTGTACCAGGAATGTATCAGCCCCAGCATTTT. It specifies CASSVPGMYQPQHF. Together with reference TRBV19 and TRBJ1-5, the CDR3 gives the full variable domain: DGGITQSPKYLFRKEGQNVTLSCEQNLNHDAMYWYRQDPGQGLRLIYYSQIVNDFQKGDIAEGYSVSREKKESFPLTVTSAQKNPTAFYLCASSVPGMYQPQHFGDGTRLSIL.

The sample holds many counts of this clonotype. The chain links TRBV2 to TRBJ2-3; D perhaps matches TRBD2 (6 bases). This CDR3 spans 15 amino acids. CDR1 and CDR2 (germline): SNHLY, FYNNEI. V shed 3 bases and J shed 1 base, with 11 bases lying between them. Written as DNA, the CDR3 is TGTGCCAGCAGTGACTCTAGCGTGGGCACAGATACGCAGTATTTT. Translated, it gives CASSDSSVGTDTQYF.

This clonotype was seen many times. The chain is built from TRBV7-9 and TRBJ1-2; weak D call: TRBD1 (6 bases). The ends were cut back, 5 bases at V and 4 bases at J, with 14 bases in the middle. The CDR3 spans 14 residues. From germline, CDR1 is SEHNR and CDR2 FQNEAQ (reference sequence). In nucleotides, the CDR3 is TGTGCCAGCAGCGCGGACACAGGGAGCTATGGCTACACCTTC. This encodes CASSADTGSYGYTF.

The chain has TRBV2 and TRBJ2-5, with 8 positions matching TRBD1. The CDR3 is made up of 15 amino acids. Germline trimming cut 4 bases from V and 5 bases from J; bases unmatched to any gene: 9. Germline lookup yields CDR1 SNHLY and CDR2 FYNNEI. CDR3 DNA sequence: TGTGCCAGCAGTGCAGGCAGGGGGCGAAGGGAGACCCAGTACTTC. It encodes CASSAGRGRRETQYF. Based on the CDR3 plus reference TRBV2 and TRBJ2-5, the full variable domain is EPEVTQTPSHQVTQMGQEVILRCVPISNHLYFYWYRQILGQKVEFLVSFYNNEISEKSEIFDDQFSVERPDGSNFTLKIRSTKLEDSAMYFCASSAGRGRRETQYFGPGTRLLVL.

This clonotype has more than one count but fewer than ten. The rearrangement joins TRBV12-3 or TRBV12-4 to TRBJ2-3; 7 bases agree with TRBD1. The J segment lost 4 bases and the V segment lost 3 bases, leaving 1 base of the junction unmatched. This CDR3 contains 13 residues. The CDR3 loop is CASSLTGSDTQYF. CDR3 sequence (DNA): TGTGCCAGCAGTTTGACAGGGTCAGATACGCAGTATTTT.

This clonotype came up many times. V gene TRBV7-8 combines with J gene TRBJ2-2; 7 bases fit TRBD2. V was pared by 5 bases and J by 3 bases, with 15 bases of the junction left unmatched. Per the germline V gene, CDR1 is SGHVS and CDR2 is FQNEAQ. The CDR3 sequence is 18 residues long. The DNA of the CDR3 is TGTGCCAGCAGCGCCCTGTGGGGCGGGAGAATGGACACCGGGGAGCTGTTTTTT. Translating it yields CASSALWGGRMDTGELFF.

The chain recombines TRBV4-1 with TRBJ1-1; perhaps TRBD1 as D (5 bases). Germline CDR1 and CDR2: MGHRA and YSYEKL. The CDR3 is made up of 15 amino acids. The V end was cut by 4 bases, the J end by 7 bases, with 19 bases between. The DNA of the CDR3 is TGCGCCAGCAGCCGAACGCAGGGCGGGGGGGGTGAAGCTTTCTTT. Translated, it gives CASSRTQGGGGEAFF.

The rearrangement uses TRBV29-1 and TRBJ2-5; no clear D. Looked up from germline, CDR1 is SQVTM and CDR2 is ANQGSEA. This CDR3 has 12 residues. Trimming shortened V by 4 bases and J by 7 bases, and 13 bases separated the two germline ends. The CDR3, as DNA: TGCAGCGTTGGGAGAGGTTCGGGGACCCAGTACTTC. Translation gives CSVGRGSGTQYF.

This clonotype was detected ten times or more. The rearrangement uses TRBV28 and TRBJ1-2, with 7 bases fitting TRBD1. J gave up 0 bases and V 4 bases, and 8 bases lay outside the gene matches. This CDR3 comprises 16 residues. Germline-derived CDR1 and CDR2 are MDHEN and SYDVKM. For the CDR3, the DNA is TGTGCCAGCAGTTCCCCAACCGGGACAGCTAACTATGGCTACACCTTC. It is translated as CASSSPTGTANYGYTF.

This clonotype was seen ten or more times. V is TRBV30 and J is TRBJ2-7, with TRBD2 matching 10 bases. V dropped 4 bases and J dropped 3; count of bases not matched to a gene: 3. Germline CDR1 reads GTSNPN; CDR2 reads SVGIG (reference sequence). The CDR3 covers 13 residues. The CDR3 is CAWNGLADYEQYF. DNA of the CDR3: TGTGCCTGGAACGGACTAGCGGACTACGAGCAGTACTTC.

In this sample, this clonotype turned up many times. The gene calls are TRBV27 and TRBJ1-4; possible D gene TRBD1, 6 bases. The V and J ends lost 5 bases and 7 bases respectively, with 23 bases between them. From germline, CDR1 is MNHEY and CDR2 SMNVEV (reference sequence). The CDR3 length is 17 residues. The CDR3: CASSHESDSLYGEKLFF. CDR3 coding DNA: TGTGCCAGCAGTCACGAATCGGACAGCCTATATGGTGAAAAACTGTTTTTT. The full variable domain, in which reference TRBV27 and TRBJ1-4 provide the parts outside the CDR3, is EAQVTQNPRYLITVTGKKLTVTCSQNMNHEYMSWYRQDPGLGLRQIYYSMNVEVTDKGDVPEGYKVSRKEKRNFPLILESPSPNQTSLYFCASSHESDSLYGEKLFFGSGTQLSVL.

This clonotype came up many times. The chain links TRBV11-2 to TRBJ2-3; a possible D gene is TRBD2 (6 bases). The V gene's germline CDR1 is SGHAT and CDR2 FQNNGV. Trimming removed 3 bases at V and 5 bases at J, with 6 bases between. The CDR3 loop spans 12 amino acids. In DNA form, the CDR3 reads TGTGCCAGCAGCTTGGAGGGAGATACGCAGTATTTT. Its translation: CASSLEGDTQYF.

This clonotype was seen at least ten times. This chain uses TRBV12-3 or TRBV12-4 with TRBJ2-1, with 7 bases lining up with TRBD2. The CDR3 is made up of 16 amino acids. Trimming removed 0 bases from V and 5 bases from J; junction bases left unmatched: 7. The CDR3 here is CASSLAGGVPHNEQFF. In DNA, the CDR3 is TGTGCCAGCAGTTTAGCGGGAGGGGTCCCCCACAATGAGCAGTTCTTC.

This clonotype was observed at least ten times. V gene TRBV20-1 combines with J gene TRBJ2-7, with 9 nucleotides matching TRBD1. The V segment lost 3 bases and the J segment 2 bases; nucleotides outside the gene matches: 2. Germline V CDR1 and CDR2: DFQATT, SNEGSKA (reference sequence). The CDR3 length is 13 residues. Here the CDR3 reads CSASGQGTYEQYF. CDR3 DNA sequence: TGCAGTGCTAGCGGACAGGGGACCTACGAGCAGTACTTC.

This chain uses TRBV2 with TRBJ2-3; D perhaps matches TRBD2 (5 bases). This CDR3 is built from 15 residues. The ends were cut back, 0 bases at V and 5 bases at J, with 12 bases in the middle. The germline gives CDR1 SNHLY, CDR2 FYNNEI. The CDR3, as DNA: TGTGCCAGCAGTGAAGCCGGGATAGGCGGAGATACGCAGTATTTT. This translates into CASSEAGIGGDTQYF.

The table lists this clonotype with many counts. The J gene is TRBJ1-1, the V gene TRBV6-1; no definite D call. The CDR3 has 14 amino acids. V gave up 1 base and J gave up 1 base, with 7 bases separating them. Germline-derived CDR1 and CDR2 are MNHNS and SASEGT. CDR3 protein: CASSEVDGNTEAFF. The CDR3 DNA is TGTGCCAGCAGTGAAGTAGACGGGAACACTGAAGCTTTCTTT.

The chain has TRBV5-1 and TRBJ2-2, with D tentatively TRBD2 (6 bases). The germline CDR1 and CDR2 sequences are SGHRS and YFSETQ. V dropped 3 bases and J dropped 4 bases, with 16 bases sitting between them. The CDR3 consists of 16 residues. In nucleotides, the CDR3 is TGCGCCAGCAGCTCGACCAATTCCGGGGGCACCGGGGAGCTGTTTTTT. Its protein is CASSSTNSGGTGELFF. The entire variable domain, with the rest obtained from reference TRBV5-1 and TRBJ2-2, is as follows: KAGVTQTPRYLIKTRGQQVTLSCSPISGHRSVSWYQQTPGQGLQFLFEYFSETQRNKGNFPGRFSGRQFSNSRSEMNVSTLELGDSALYLCASSSTNSGGTGELFFGEGSRLTVL.

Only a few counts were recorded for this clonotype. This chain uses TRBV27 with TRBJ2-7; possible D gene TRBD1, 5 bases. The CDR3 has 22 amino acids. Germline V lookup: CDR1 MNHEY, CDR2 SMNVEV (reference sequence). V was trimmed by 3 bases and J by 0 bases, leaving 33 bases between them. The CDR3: CASSFWTSNSRHRLLTSYEQYF. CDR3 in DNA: TGTGCCAGCAGTTTCTGGACCTCAAACTCTAGGCACAGGCTTCTAACCTCCTACGAGCAGTACTTC.

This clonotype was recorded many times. CDR3 sequence reads: CASSKQGNTIYF. The CDR3 DNA is TGTGCCAGCAGCAAACAAGGAAACACCATATATTTT. The gene calls are TRBV12-3 or TRBV12-4 and TRBJ1-3; no clear D gene. The CDR3 consists of 12 residues. Trimming left V 6 bases short and J 4 bases short, with 7 bases between.

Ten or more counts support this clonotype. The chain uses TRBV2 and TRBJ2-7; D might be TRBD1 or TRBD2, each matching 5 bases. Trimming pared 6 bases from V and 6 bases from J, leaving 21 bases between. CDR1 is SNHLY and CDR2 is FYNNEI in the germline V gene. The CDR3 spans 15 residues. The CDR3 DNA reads TGTGCCAGCAGAAGACGGGACGGAATCCCCGTCGAGCAGTACTTC. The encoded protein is CASRRRDGIPVEQYF.